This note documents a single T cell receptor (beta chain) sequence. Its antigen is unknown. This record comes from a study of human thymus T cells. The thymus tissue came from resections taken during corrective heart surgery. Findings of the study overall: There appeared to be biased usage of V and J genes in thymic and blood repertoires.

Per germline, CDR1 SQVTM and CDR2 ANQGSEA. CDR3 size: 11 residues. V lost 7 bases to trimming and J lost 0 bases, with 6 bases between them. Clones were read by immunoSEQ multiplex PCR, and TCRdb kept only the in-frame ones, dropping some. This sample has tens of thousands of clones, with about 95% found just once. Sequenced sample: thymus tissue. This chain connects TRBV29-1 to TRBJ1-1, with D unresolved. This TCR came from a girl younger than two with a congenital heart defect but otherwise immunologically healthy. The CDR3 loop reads CSGKLNTEAFF. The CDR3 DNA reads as TGCAGCGGCAAGTTGAACACTGAAGCTTTCTTT.